Each of the 21 T cell receptor beta chains below was sequenced from the same sample in a study of blood T cells in healthy people across ages. The authors ran a second PCR of about 7 to 12 cycles using a sample-barcoded 5' primer and a J-beta primer mix. TCRdb itself ran the 5' RACE reads through MiXCR, one entry per CDR3 protein. This table has fewer than 2,000,000 distinct CDR3 sequences, roughly 30% appearing once. The sequenced material came from blood. All receptors derive from a woman between 25 and 40 years old in good health.

This chain uses TRBV7-2 with TRBJ1-1, with 12 bases matching TRBD1. This CDR3 spans 16 amino acids. J was trimmed by 5 bases and V by 3 bases; bases with no gene match: 7. Germline V gene lookup returns CDR1 SGHTA and CDR2 FQGNSA. CDR3 sequence: CASSLAGQGARTEAFF. CDR3 DNA: TGTGCCAGCAGCTTGGCGGGACAGGGGGCGCGGACTGAAGCTTTCTTT.

The V call is TRBV20-1, the J call TRBJ2-5; possible D gene TRBD1, 5 bases. This CDR3 comprises 14 residues. Germline CDR1 DFQATT, CDR2 SNEGSKA (reference sequence). Trimming removed 5 bases from V and 4 bases from J, with 17 bases in between. In nucleotides, the CDR3 is TGCAGTGCTCACCAGGGATCTACGGCAGAGACCCAGTACTTC. This encodes CSAHQGSTAETQYF.

The chain joins TRBV20-1 to TRBJ2-7; TRBD1 agrees at 9 bases. The DNA matches TRBJ2-5 better at its end, which makes the J call doubtful. CDR1 and CDR2 from the germline V gene are DFQATT and SNEGSKA (reference sequence). This CDR3 is 12 amino acids long. The CDR3 loop reads CSAAQGAETQYF. CDR3 coding DNA: TGCAGTGCCGCACAGGGGGCAGAGACCCAGTACTTC.

This rearrangement joins TRBV7-2 to TRBJ2-5; maybe TRBD2 (6 bases). Germline assignment: CDR1 SGHTA and CDR2 FQGNSA. This CDR3 is 16 amino acids long. The V end was cut by 5 bases, the J end by 4 bases, with 20 bases between. CDR3 protein: CASSRRVLTEGETQYF. Here the CDR3 DNA reads TGTGCCAGCAGCCGTCGGGTACTCACGGAGGGAGAGACCCAGTACTTC.

The DNA for the CDR3 is TGTGCCAGCAGTTACCGCGGGGCAGGGGGAACTTGGAGGGATGAGCAGTTCTTC. This codes for CASSYRGAGGTWRDEQFF. The chain recombines TRBV6-5 with TRBJ2-1; tentatively, D is TRBD1 (7 bases). CDR1 MNHEY and CDR2 SVGAGI come from the germline V gene. The CDR3 covers 18 residues. The V end lost 2 bases, the J end lost 8 bases, and 25 bases lay between the germline ends.

This clonotype showed up just a few times. The chain carries TRBV4-1 and TRBJ2-1; TRBD2 is a possible D gene (7 bases). Germline V gene lookup returns CDR1 MGHRA and CDR2 YSYEKL. V lost 2 bases and J 9 bases, leaving 14 bases between the germline ends. This CDR3 has 14 amino acids. CDR3 sequence: CASSQLWGGAEQFF. The CDR3 DNA reads as TGCGCCAGCAGCCAATTGTGGGGGGGGGCTGAGCAGTTCTTC.

The rearrangement links TRBV9 to TRBJ2-5; 10 nucleotides line up with TRBD2. This CDR3 region has 17 residues. Unmatched junction bases numbered 10, after V lost 0 bases and J lost 5 bases. The germline V gene has CDR1 SGDLS and CDR2 YYNGEE. CDR3 nucleotide sequence: TGTGCCAGCAGCGTAGGGCCAAAGCGGGAGGGCGGGGAGACCCAGTACTTC. This codes for CASSVGPKREGGETQYF.

This clonotype has a handful of counts. The chain has TRBV28 and TRBJ2-7, with a tentative D call TRBD1 (5 bases). The germline V gene encodes CDR1 MDHEN and CDR2 SYDVKM. The V gene lost 1 base and the J gene lost 2 bases, with 12 bases spanning the gap. The length of the CDR3 is 15 residues. The CDR3 nucleotides are TGTGCCAGCAGTTTATCAGGGCCCCTACCCTACGAGCAGTACTTC. Translating gives CASSLSGPLPYEQYF.

This clonotype showed up many times. The V gene is TRBV4-1, the J gene TRBJ2-1; 12 bases map to TRBD2. The CDR3 runs 17 residues. Germline-derived CDR1 and CDR2 are MGHRA and YSYEKL. J lost 6 bases, V lost 0 bases, and 6 bases had no gene match. The CDR3 reads CASSQDRLAGETNEQFF. The CDR3 coding sequence is TGCGCCAGCAGCCAAGACCGACTAGCGGGAGAGACCAATGAGCAGTTCTTC.

This chain links TRBV5-1 with TRBJ2-3, with 12 bases lining up with TRBD2. This CDR3 has 17 residues. CDR1 is SGHRS and CDR2 is YFSETQ in the germline V gene. Losses at the gene ends were 1 base for V and 4 bases for J; bases not matched to a gene: 7. CDR3 DNA: TGCGCCAGCAGCTTGACACGACTAGCGGGAGCCTCAGATACGCAGTATTTT. Amino acid sequence: CASSLTRLAGASDTQYF.

The genes are TRBV28 and TRBJ1-5; D not resolved. Trimming removed 3 bases at V and 7 bases at J, with 10 bases between. CDR3 length: 13 residues. Germline-derived CDR1 and CDR2 are MDHEN and SYDVKM. The CDR3 coding sequence is TGTGCCAGCAGTTTGGGAAGGGCCCAGCCCCAGCATTTT. This sequence encodes CASSLGRAQPQHF.

The V and J genes are TRBV27 and TRBJ1-4, with TRBD1 identical over 8 bases. Looked up from germline, CDR1 is MNHEY and CDR2 is SMNVEV (reference sequence). V shed 5 bases and J 3 bases; nucleotides not matched to a gene: 2. The CDR3 is made up of 14 amino acids. CDR3 sequence reads: CASSTGGANEKLFF. The CDR3 DNA is TGTGCCAGCAGTACAGGGGGTGCTAATGAAAAACTGTTTTTT. The whole variable domain, remainder taken from reference TRBV27 and TRBJ1-4, is EAQVTQNPRYLITVTGKKLTVTCSQNMNHEYMSWYRQDPGLGLRQIYYSMNVEVTDKGDVPEGYKVSRKEKRNFPLILESPSPNQTSLYFCASSTGGANEKLFFGSGTQLSVL.

In regard to this clonotype: This may come from a read error, since a much larger clone is one base off. The chain recombines TRBV7-9 with TRBJ2-7, with 9 positions matching TRBD1. This CDR3 comprises 15 residues. J lost 4 bases, V lost 0 bases, and 4 bases had no gene match. Per the germline V gene, CDR1 is SEHNR and CDR2 is FQNEAQ (reference sequence). This CDR3 is CASSLAEDRGYEQYF. The CDR3, as DNA: TGTGCCAGCAGCTTAGCGGAGGACAGGGGTTACGAGCAGTACTTC.

This clonotype was counted only a few times. The gene calls are TRBV5-1 and TRBJ2-1; TRBD1 aligns across 7 bases. CDR1 SGHRS and CDR2 YFSETQ come from the germline V gene. The CDR3 has 13 amino acids. With V trimmed by 7 bases and J by 7 bases, 8 bases remained unmatched. Written as DNA, the CDR3 is TGCGCCAGCGGCGTACAGGGGTCGAATGAGCAGTTCTTC. It is translated as CASGVQGSNEQFF. Looking up the rest from reference TRBV5-1 and TRBJ2-1 gives the full variable domain: KAGVTQTPRYLIKTRGQQVTLSCSPISGHRSVSWYQQTPGQGLQFLFEYFSETQRNKGNFPGRFSGRQFSNSRSEMNVSTLELGDSALYLCASGVQGSNEQFFGPGTRLTVL.

The V and J genes are TRBV2 and TRBJ1-5, with a tentative D call TRBD1 (5 bases). Per the germline V gene, CDR1 is SNHLY and CDR2 is FYNNEI. The CDR3 has 12 residues. Trimming took 9 bases from V and 5 from J, leaving 11 bases between them. The CDR3: CASRGDDQPQHF. As DNA, the CDR3 is TGTGCCAGTCGGGGGGACGATCAGCCCCAGCATTTT.

There are many counts of this clonotype. The gene calls are TRBV4-1 and TRBJ2-7; D may be TRBD1 (7 bases). The V gene's germline CDR1 is MGHRA and CDR2 YSYEKL. There are 15 residues in the CDR3. The germline V and J ends were trimmed by 5 bases and 3 bases, with 17 bases remaining between them. This CDR3 reads CASSIVQGGFYEQYF. The DNA of the CDR3 is TGCGCCAGCAGCATTGTCCAGGGGGGATTCTACGAGCAGTACTTC.

The genes are TRBV6-1 and TRBJ2-3, with D unclear. V was shortened by 8 bases and J by 2 bases, with 8 bases between the two germline ends. The CDR3 spans 12 residues. Looked up from germline, CDR1 is MNHNS and CDR2 is SASEGT. CDR3 bases: TGTGCCAGCGAGGTCAACACAGATACGCAGTATTTT. Amino acid sequence: CASEVNTDTQYF.

V gene TRBV6-6 combines with J gene TRBJ1-1; D is uncertain. This CDR3 contains 11 residues. Looked up from germline, CDR1 is MNHNY and CDR2 is SVGAGI (reference sequence). Trimming stripped 4 bases from V and 7 bases from J, with 7 bases between. CDR3 loop: CASSSALEAFF. CDR3 DNA: TGTGCCAGCAGTTCGGCTCTTGAAGCTTTCTTT.

This clonotype was counted many times. The V and J genes are TRBV25-1 and TRBJ2-5; tentatively, D is TRBD1 or TRBD2 (6 bases each). Germline values: CDR1 MGHDK, CDR2 SYGVNS. Between the trimmed V and J ends, which lost 6 bases and 3 bases, there was a span of 20 bases. This CDR3 spans 16 amino acids. The CDR3 loop reads CASSSGGRNQEETQYF. The DNA for the CDR3 is TGTGCCAGCAGCTCCGGGGGCCGAAACCAAGAAGAGACCCAGTACTTC.

This clonotype was found a few times. One junction end does not reproduce the germline sequence, and a read error may be involved. This chain's CDR3 is CASSVDSSSYNEQFF. The CDR3 nucleotides are TGTGCCAGCAGTGTAGATAGTAGCTCCTACAATGAGCAGTTCTTC. The chain joins TRBV9 to TRBJ2-1, with D uncertain. This CDR3 comprises 15 residues. Germline V gives CDR1 SGDLS, CDR2 YYNGEE.

This chain joins TRBV7-2 and TRBJ2-5; D gene uncertain. Deletions cut 1 base from V and 2 bases from J, with 8 bases between. CDR1 and CDR2 from the germline V gene are SGHTA and FQGNSA. This CDR3 has 14 residues. CDR3 sequence (DNA): TGTGCCAGCAGCTTAGGGCGGAAACAAGAGACCCAGTACTTC. This gives the protein CASSLGRKQETQYF.